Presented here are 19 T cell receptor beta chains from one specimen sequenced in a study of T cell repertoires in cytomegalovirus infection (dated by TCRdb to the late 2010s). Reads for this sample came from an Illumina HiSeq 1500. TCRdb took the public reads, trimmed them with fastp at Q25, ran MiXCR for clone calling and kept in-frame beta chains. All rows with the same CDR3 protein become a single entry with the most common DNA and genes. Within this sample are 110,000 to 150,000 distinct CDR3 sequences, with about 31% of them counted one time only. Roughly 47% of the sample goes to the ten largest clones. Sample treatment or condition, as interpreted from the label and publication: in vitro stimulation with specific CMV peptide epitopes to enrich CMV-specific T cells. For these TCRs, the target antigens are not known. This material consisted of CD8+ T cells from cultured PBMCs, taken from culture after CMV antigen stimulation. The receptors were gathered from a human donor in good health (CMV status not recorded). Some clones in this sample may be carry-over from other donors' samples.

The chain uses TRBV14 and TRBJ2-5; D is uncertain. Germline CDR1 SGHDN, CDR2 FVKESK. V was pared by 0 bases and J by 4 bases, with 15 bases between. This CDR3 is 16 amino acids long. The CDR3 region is CASSQEAHVALETQYF. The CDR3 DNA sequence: TGTGCCAGCAGCCAAGAGGCCCACGTGGCCTTAGAGACCCAGTACTTC.

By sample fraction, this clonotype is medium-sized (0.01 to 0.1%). This chain's CDR3 is CASSFFGTGSGYTF. The CDR3 DNA sequence: TGTGCCAGCAGTTTCTTTGGGACAGGGTCAGGCTACACCTTC. This chain connects TRBV12-3 or TRBV12-4 to TRBJ1-2; 9 bases fit TRBD1. There are 14 residues in the CDR3. The trim removed 3 bases at V and 8 bases at J, leaving 7 bases unmatched.

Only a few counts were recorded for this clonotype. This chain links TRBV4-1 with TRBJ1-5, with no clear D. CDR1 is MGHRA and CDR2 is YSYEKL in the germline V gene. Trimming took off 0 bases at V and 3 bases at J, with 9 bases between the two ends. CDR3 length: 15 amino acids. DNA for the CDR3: TGCGCCAGCAGCCAAGAGCGGAGTAACAATCAGCCCCAGCATTTT. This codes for CASSQERSNNQPQHF.

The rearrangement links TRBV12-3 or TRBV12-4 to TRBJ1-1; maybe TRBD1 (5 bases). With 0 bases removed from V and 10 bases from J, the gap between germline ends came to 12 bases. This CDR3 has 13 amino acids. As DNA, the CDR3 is TGTGCCAGCAGTTTAGCGCTACGAGGGACAGCTTTCTTT. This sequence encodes CASSLALRGTAFF.

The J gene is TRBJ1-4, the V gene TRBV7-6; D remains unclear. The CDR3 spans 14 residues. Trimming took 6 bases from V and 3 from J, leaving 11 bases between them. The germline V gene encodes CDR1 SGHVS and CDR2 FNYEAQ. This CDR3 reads CASRPGGANEKLFF. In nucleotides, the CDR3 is TGTGCCAGCAGACCCGGTGGAGCTAATGAAAAACTGTTTTTT.

The DNA for the CDR3 is TGTGCCAGCAGCTTAGCGAGGGAACAACGCACCGGGGAGCTGTTTTTT. It codes for CASSLAREQRTGELFF. The J gene is TRBJ2-2, the V gene TRBV7-9; D is possibly TRBD2 (5 bases). The ends were cut back, 0 bases at V and 4 bases at J, with 12 bases in the middle. Looked up from germline, CDR1 is SEHNR and CDR2 is FQNEAQ (reference sequence). This CDR3 contains 16 residues.

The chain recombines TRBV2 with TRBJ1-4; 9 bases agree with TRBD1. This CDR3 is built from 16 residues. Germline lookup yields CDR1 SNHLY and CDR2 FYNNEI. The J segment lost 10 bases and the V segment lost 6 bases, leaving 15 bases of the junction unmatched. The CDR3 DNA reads TGTGCCAGCAGGGCCCAACAGGGGGCCCAAACTGGAAAACTGTTTTTT. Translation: CASRAQQGAQTGKLFF.

The CDR3 protein is CASSRDREVPGYTF. Written as DNA, the CDR3 is TGTGCCAGCAGTCGGGACAGGGAGGTCCCTGGCTACACCTTC. The genes are TRBV6-5 and TRBJ1-2; 9 positions match TRBD1. With 5 bases clipped from V and 7 bases from J, the junction kept 8 bases outside the gene matches. The germline gives CDR1 MNHEY, CDR2 SVGAGI. There are 14 residues in the CDR3.

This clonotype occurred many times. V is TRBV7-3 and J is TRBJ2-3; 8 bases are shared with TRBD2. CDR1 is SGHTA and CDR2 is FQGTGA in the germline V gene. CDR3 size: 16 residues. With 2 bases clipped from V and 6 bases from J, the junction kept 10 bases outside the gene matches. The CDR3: CASSLGLAGTGDTQYF. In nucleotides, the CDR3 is TGTGCCAGCAGCTTAGGACTAGCCGGGACGGGGGATACGCAGTATTTT.

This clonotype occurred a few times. In DNA form, the CDR3 reads TGTGCCAGCGGGAGACCGGAGAACACTGAAGCTTTCTTT. Translated, it gives CASGRPENTEAFF. The chain recombines TRBV7-9 with TRBJ1-1, with D uncertain. Germline V lookup: CDR1 SEHNR, CDR2 FQNEAQ (reference sequence). This CDR3 is 13 amino acids long. Trimming removed 8 bases at V and 1 base at J, with 11 bases between.

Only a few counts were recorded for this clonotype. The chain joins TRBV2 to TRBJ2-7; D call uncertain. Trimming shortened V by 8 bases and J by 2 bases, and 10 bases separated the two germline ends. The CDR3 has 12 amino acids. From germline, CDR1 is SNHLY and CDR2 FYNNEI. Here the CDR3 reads CASLGIAYEQYF. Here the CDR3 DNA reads TGTGCCAGCCTGGGTATCGCCTACGAGCAGTACTTC. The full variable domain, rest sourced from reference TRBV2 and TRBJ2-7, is EPEVTQTPSHQVTQMGQEVILRCVPISNHLYFYWYRQILGQKVEFLVSFYNNEISEKSEIFDDQFSVERPDGSNFTLKIRSTKLEDSAMYFCASLGIAYEQYFGPGTRLTVT.

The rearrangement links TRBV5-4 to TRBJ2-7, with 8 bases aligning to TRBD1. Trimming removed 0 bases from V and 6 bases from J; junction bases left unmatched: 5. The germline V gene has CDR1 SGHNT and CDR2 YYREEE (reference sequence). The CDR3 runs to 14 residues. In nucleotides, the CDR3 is TGTGCCAGCAGCTTGGTACAGGGGGACGGCGAGCAGTACTTC. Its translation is CASSLVQGDGEQYF. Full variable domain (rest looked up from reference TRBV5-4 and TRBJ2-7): ETGVTQSPTHLIKTRGQQVTLRCSSQSGHNTVSWYQQALGQGPQFIFQYYREEENGRGNFPPRFSGLQFPNYSSELNVNALELDDSALYLCASSLVQGDGEQYFGPGTRLTVT.

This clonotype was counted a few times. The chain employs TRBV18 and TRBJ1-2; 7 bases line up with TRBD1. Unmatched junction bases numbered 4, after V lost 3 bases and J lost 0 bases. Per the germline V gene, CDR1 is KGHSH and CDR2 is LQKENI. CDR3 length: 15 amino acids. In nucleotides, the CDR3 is TGTGCCAGCTCACCCCCAGGGACAGCTAACTATGGCTACACCTTC. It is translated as CASSPPGTANYGYTF.

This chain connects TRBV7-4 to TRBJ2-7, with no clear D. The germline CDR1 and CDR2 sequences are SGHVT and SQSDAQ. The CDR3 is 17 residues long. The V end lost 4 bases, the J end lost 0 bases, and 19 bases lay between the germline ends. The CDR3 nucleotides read TGTGCCAGCAGCTCGACGGACGGTTTCTTTCGCTCCTACGAGCAGTACTTC. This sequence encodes CASSSTDGFFRSYEQYF.

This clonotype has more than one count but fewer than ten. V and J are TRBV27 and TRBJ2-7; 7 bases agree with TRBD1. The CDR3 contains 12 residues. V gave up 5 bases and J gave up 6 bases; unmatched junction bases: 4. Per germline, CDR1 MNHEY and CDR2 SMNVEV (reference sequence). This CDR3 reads CASSPTGPEQYF. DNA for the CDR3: TGTGCCAGCAGTCCGACAGGGCCCGAGCAGTACTTC.

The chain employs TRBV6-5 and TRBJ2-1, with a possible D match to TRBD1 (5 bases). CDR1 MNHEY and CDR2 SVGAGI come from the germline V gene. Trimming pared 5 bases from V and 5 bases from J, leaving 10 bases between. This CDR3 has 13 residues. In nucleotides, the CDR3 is TGTGCCAGCAGTAGGACACAAAACAATGAGCAGTTCTTC. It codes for CASSRTQNNEQFF.

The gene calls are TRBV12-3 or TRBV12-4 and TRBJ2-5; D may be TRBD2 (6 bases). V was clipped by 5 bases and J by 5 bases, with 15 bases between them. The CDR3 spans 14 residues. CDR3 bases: TGTGCCAGCAGTACACCGGGACTTATGGAGACCCAGTACTTC. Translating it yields CASSTPGLMETQYF.

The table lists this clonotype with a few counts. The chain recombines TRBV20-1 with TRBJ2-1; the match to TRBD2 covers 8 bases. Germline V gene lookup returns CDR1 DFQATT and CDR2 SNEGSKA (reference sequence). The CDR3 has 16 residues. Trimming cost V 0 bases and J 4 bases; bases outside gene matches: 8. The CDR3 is CSARDRLGLVYNEQFF. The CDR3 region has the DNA TGCAGTGCTAGAGATCGGCTGGGACTAGTTTACAATGAGCAGTTCTTC.

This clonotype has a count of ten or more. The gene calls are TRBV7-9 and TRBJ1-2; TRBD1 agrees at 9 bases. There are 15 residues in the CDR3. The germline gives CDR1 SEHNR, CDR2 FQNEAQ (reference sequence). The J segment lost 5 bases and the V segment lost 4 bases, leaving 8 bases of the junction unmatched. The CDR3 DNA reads TGTGCCAGCAGCTCGCTCGGGACAGGGTTGTATGGCTACACCTTC. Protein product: CASSSLGTGLYGYTF.